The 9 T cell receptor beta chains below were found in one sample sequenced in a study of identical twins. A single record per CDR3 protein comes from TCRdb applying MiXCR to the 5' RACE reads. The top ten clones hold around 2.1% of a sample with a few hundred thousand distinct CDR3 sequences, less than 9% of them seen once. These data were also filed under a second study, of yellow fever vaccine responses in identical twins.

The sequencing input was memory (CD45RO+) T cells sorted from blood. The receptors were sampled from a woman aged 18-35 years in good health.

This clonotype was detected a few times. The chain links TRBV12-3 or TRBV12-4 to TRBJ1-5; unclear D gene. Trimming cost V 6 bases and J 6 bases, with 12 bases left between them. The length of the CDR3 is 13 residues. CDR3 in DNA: TGTGCCAGCAGCCCCTTGGTAGGTCAGCCCCAGCATTTT. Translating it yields CASSPLVGQPQHF.

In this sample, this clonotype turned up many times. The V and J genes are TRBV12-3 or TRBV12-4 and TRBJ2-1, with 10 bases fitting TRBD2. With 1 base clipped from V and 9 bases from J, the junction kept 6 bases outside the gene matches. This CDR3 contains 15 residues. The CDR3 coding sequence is TGTGCCAGCAGTTTAGGGACTAGCGGACGGAGTGAGCAGTTCTTC. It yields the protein CASSLGTSGRSEQFF.

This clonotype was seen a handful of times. CDR3 sequence reads: CASSQDFRLAGGQETQYF. CDR3 in DNA: TGTGCCAGCAGCCAAGATTTCCGTCTAGCGGGGGGCCAAGAGACCCAGTACTTC. The chain combines TRBV4-2 with TRBJ2-5; the match to TRBD2 covers 11 bases. The CDR3 is made up of 18 amino acids. The V gene end was trimmed by 0 bases and the J gene end by 1 base; junction bases not matched to a gene: 7. CDR1 and CDR2 (germline): LGHNA, YNFKEQ.

The CDR3 sequence: CATSREIMNTEAFF. The CDR3 DNA sequence: TGTGCCACCAGCAGAGAAATAATGAACACTGAAGCTTTCTTT. This chain joins TRBV15 and TRBJ1-1; D remains unclear. The V end lost 0 bases, the J end lost 0 bases, and 5 bases lay between the germline ends. The germline V gene encodes CDR1 LNHNV and CDR2 YYDKDF (reference sequence). The CDR3 loop spans 14 amino acids. The full variable domain, in which reference TRBV15 and TRBJ1-1 provide the parts outside the CDR3, is DAMVIQNPRYQVTQFGKPVTLSCSQTLNHNVMYWYQQKSSQAPKLLFHYYDKDFNNEADTPDNFQSRRPNTSFCFLDIRSPGLGDTAMYLCATSREIMNTEAFFGQGTRLTVV.

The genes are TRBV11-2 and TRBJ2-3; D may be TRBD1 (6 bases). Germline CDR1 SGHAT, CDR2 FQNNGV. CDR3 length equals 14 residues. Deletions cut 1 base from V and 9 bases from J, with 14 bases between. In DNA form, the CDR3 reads TGTGCCAGCAGCTTAGTGGGCGAAAGGGGGACGCAGTATTTT. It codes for CASSLVGERGTQYF.

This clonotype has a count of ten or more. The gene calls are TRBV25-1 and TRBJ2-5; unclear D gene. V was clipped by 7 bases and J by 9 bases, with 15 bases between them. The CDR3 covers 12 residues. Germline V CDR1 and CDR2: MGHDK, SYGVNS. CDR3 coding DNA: TGTGCCAGCAACGGCGCTAAGACGGCCCAGTACTTC. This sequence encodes CASNGAKTAQYF.

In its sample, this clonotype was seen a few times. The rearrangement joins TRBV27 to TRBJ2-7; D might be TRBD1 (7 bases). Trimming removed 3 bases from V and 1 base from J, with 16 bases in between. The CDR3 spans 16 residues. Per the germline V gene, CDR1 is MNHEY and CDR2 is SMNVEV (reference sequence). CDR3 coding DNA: TGTGCCAGCAGTTTTATAGGGGCAGGGGGGTCCTACGAGCAGTACTTC. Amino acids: CASSFIGAGGSYEQYF.

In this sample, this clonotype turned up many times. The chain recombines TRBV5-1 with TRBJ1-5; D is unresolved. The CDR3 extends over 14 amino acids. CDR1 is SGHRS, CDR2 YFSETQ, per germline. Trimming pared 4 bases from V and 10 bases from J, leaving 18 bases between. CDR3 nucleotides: TGCGCCAGCAGCCCTTCCCCCGTGGACGTACCCCAGCATTTT. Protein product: CASSPSPVDVPQHF.

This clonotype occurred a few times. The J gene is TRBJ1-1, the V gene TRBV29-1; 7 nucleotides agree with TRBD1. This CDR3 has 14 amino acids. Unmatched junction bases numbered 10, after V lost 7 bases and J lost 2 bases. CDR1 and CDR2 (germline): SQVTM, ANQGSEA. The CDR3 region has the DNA TGCAGCGGTCAGGGACAGACGAGAAACACTGAAGCTTTCTTT. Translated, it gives CSGQGQTRNTEAFF.